The rows below give T cell receptor beta chains drawn from one sample of a study of blood T cell repertoires in COVID-19. TCRdb's table, derived via immunoSEQ multiplex PCR, lists solely in-frame clones and lacks some. The sample holds 150,000 to 200,000 clones, about 87% seen once. The sequencing input was peripheral blood. The receptors stem from a woman in her 70s with COVID-19, enrolled during active disease. CDR3s include the opening cysteine and the closing phenylalanine or tryptophan. Fields, in order: D gene, clone size, J gene, V gene, CDR3 protein, CDR3 DNA. The D gene is left open where the match is weak. Part of the rows lack a size; the others show once, few, many or a class for expanded clones.

>TRBD1|NA|TRBJ2-3|TRBV7-3
CASSPGTGGADTQYF
TGTGCCAGCAGCCCCGGGACAGGGGGCGCAGATACGCAGTATTTT
>NA|once|TRBJ2-7|TRBV3-1/TRBV3-2
CASSQDPAEQYF
TGTGCCAGCAGCCAAGACCCAGCGGAGCAGTACTTC
>NA|NA|TRBJ2-7|TRBV5-1
CASSLDLLGQNYEQYF
TGCGCCAGCAGCTTGGACCTACTAGGACAGAACTACGAGCAGTACTTC
>TRBD1|NA|TRBJ1-2|TRBV5-1
CASSYDRGYGYTF
TGCGCCAGCAGCTACGACAGGGGATATGGCTACACCTTC
>TRBD2|once|TRBJ2-5|TRBV5-1
CASSLRFLAGIQETQYF
TGCGCCAGCAGCTTGAGGTTTCTAGCGGGGATTCAAGAGACCCAGTACTTC
>TRBD1|once|TRBJ1-6|TRBV28
CATLRDRDVSPLHF
TGTGCCACCCTAAGGGACAGGGATGTCTCACCCCTCCACTTT
>NA|NA|TRBJ1-3|TRBV24-1
CAASTGHPGNTIYF
TGTGCCGCAAGTACAGGGCACCCTGGAAACACCATATATTTT
>TRBD1|NA|TRBJ2-7|TRBV19
CASSSRDSSYEQYF
TGTGCCAGTAGTTCCCGGGACAGTTCCTACGAGCAGTACTTC
>NA|NA|TRBJ1-2|TRBV19
CASSPDRYGYTF
TGTGCCAGTAGCCCGGACAGATATGGCTACACCTTC
>TRBD1|NA|TRBJ1-2|TRBV27
CASRDPGQRYGYTF
TGTGCCAGCAGGGACCCGGGACAGCGCTATGGCTACACCTTC
>TRBD1|NA|TRBJ2-7|TRBV5-1
CASSPRQGVYEQYF
TGCGCCAGCAGCCCCCGACAGGGGGTCTACGAGCAGTACTTC
>TRBD1|NA|TRBJ1-1|TRBV19
CASSFGQGQNTEAFF
TGTGCCAGTAGTTTTGGACAGGGTCAGAACACTGAAGCTTTCTTT
>TRBD1|NA|TRBJ1-4|TRBV5-6
CASSLTGEPNEKLFF
TGTGCCAGCAGCCTGACAGGGGAGCCTAATGAAAAACTGTTTTTT